This passage covers 28 T cell receptor beta chains from one sample sequenced in a study of T-cell reconstitution after alpha-beta-depleted transplantation in children. Unique molecular identifiers were used in preparing the TCRbeta library. A single record per CDR3 protein comes from TCRdb applying MiXCR to the PCR reads. The sample includes 200,000 or so distinct CDR3 sequences, roughly 6.5% seen only once; the top ten take roughly 4.5%. The sample was PBMCs, taken before TCRalphabeta/CD19-depleted stem cell transplant. The receptor source for this set is a girl in the first two years of life with combined immunodeficiency, due to receive a stem cell transplant.

This clonotype was observed at least ten times. The chain links TRBV24-1 to TRBJ1-5, with D tentatively TRBD1 (5 bases). Germline CDR1 and CDR2: KGHDR and SFDVKD. The CDR3 covers 13 residues. Trimming removed 4 bases from V and 7 bases from J, with 10 bases in between. For the CDR3, the DNA is TGTGCCACCAGTGACCGAGACAGACAGCCCCAGCATTTT. Its protein is CATSDRDRQPQHF.

This clonotype was counted many times. The rearrangement joins TRBV29-1 to TRBJ2-3; D unclear. Deletions cut 7 bases from V and 2 bases from J, with 13 bases between. The CDR3 has 13 residues. Germline CDR1 reads SQVTM; CDR2 reads ANQGSEA. CDR3 sequence reads: CSALGPNTDTQYF. The CDR3, as DNA: TGCAGCGCCCTTGGGCCCAACACAGATACGCAGTATTTT.

The sample holds many counts of this clonotype. This chain joins TRBV19 and TRBJ2-1; 12 positions match TRBD2. Trimming removed 3 bases from V and 8 bases from J; junction bases left unmatched: 5. CDR3 size: 15 residues. CDR1 and CDR2 from the germline V gene are LNHDA and SQIVND (reference sequence). The CDR3 DNA reads as TGTGCCAGTAGTATCGGACTAGCGGGATTGGATGAGCAGTTCTTC. It yields the protein CASSIGLAGLDEQFF. The complete variable domain, with remaining parts taken from reference TRBV19 and TRBJ2-1, reads DGGITQSPKYLFRKEGQNVTLSCEQNLNHDAMYWYRQDPGQGLRLIYYSQIVNDFQKGDIAEGYSVSREKKESFPLTVTSAQKNPTAFYLCASSIGLAGLDEQFFGPGTRLTVL.

In DNA, the CDR3 is TGTGCCAGCAGTGATATTGAAGCTTTCTTT. Translation gives CASSDIEAFF. The chain uses TRBV2 and TRBJ1-1; D unclear. This CDR3 is 10 amino acids long. Trimming removed 3 bases at V and 7 bases at J, with 3 bases between. The germline CDR1 and CDR2 sequences are SNHLY and FYNNEI.

This clonotype came up many times. The chain combines TRBV7-9 with TRBJ2-1, with D tentatively TRBD1 (5 bases). The V and J ends lost 1 base and 6 bases respectively, with 10 bases between them. The CDR3 sequence is 14 residues long. Germline V gene lookup returns CDR1 SEHNR and CDR2 FQNEAQ (reference sequence). CDR3 sequence (DNA): TGTGCCAGCAGCTTAGGTTCAGGGCGCAATGAGCAGTTCTTC. It yields the protein CASSLGSGRNEQFF.

This clonotype was observed a handful of times. This chain uses TRBV12-3 or TRBV12-4 with TRBJ1-4, with D perhaps TRBD1 (5 bases). CDR3 length: 16 residues. Trimming took off 5 bases at V and 7 bases at J, with 20 bases between the two ends. In nucleotides, the CDR3 is TGTGCCAGCAGTCCACAAAGGCCGGGACGGGGTGAAAAACTGTTTTTT. Translation gives CASSPQRPGRGEKLFF.

There are a few counts of this clonotype. V is TRBV19 and J is TRBJ2-3; D is perhaps TRBD1 (5 bases). Germline V gene sequence: CDR1 LNHDA, CDR2 SQIVND (reference sequence). This CDR3 has 17 amino acids. V lost 2 bases to trimming and J lost 0 bases, with 15 bases between them. CDR3 sequence reads: CASSIRWGRASTDTQYF. CDR3 nucleotides: TGTGCCAGTAGTATACGATGGGGCAGGGCTAGCACAGATACGCAGTATTTT.

The chain links TRBV6-2 or TRBV6-3 to TRBJ2-2, with a weak D call TRBD2 (6 bases). CDR1 and CDR2 from the germline V gene are MNHEY and SVGEGT. The CDR3 runs 19 residues. The germline V and J ends were trimmed by 4 bases and 3 bases, with 24 bases remaining between them. This CDR3 reads CASSSTVLRLAKDTGELFF. The CDR3 DNA reads as TGTGCCAGCAGTTCAACCGTCCTACGTCTAGCGAAGGACACCGGGGAGCTGTTTTTT.

At least ten counts were recorded for this clonotype. This sequence joins TRBV11-1 and TRBJ2-7; a possible D gene is TRBD2 (5 bases). V lost 5 bases and J lost 3, with 17 bases in between. CDR1 and CDR2 (germline): SGHAT, FQDESV (reference sequence). This CDR3 is built from 15 residues. In nucleotides, the CDR3 is TGTGCCAGCAGCGACGGTCGAGGGTTCCACTACGAGCAGTACTTC. Translation gives CASSDGRGFHYEQYF.

This clonotype was detected ten times or more. A read error may produce the germline difference seen at one junction end. The rearrangement links TRBV20-1 to TRBJ2-1; D may be TRBD2 (5 bases). This CDR3 is built from 15 residues. The germline V gene has CDR1 DFQATT and CDR2 SNEGSKA (reference sequence). CDR3 in amino acids: CSARARTSGYNEQFF. The CDR3, as DNA: TGCAGTGCCAGAGCCCGGACTTCCGGATACAATGAGCAGTTCTTC.

In its sample, this clonotype was seen many times. The gene calls are TRBV29-1 and TRBJ2-5, with D possibly being TRBD1 (6 bases). The CDR3 is 15 residues long. Trimming cost V 2 bases and J 5 bases, with 18 bases left between them. Germline V gives CDR1 SQVTM, CDR2 ANQGSEA. CDR3 bases: TGCAGCGTTGAATGGGGGCAGGGGTGGGGGGAGACCCAGTACTTC. Protein product: CSVEWGQGWGETQYF.

This clonotype was seen at least ten times. The chain joins TRBV7-9 to TRBJ2-7, with D tentatively TRBD2 (5 bases). V lost 6 bases and J lost 2, with 11 bases in between. CDR1 SEHNR and CDR2 FQNEAQ come from the germline V gene (reference sequence). CDR3 length equals 13 residues. This CDR3 reads CASSWTSTYEQYF. CDR3 coding DNA: TGTGCCAGCAGTTGGACTTCTACCTACGAGCAGTACTTC.

In its sample, this clonotype was seen many times. The chain couples TRBV7-2 to TRBJ2-3, with 13 bases matching TRBD2. Germline CDR1 and CDR2: SGHTA and FQGNSA. Trimming cost V 1 base and J 14 bases; bases outside gene matches: 6. CDR3 length equals 14 residues. The CDR3 loop is CASSLVSGLAGVYF. The CDR3 DNA follows: TGTGCCAGCAGCTTAGTCTCCGGACTAGCGGGAGTGTATTTT.

This clonotype was counted between two and nine times. The gene calls are TRBV5-5 and TRBJ2-7, with a tentative D call TRBD1 (5 bases). This CDR3 is built from 13 residues. CDR1 and CDR2 from the germline V gene are SGHKS and YYEKEE (reference sequence). V lost 4 bases and J 2 bases, leaving 10 bases between the germline ends. This CDR3 is CASSPLGPYEQYF. The CDR3 DNA sequence: TGTGCCAGCAGCCCCTTGGGGCCCTACGAGCAGTACTTC.

This clonotype has at least ten counts. This chain connects TRBV29-1 to TRBJ1-1; the D gene is possibly TRBD1 (5 bases). V was trimmed by 7 bases and J by 0 bases, leaving 12 bases between them. The germline CDR1 and CDR2 sequences are SQVTM and ANQGSEA. This CDR3 is built from 13 residues. The chain's CDR3 is CSGETALNTEAFF. The DNA for the CDR3 is TGCAGCGGGGAGACAGCGTTGAACACTGAAGCTTTCTTT.

Comments on this clonotype: A much bigger clone sits one base away, suggesting this may be a read error. This CDR3 is missing its conserved last phenylalanine or tryptophan, likely due to a read error. The chain links TRBV29-1 to TRBJ1-1; 8 bases map to TRBD1. CDR3 length: 12 amino acids. The V segment lost 6 bases and the J segment 4 bases; nucleotides outside the gene matches: 4. Germline CDR1 is SQVTM and CDR2 is ANQGSEA. CDR3 in DNA: TGCAGCGTCGTGACAGGGGCCACTGAAGCTTTCTAT. Amino acid sequence: CSVVTGATEAFY.

This clonotype was counted at least ten times. J is TRBJ2-3 and V is TRBV11-3; D is unresolved. Germline V gene lookup returns CDR1 SGHNT and CDR2 YENEEA. The CDR3 consists of 13 residues. V lost 8 bases to trimming and J lost 2 bases, with 11 bases between them. The CDR3 is CASGEAPTDTQYF. DNA for the CDR3: TGTGCCAGCGGGGAAGCTCCCACAGATACGCAGTATTTT.

The chain couples TRBV28 to TRBJ1-6; D gene ambiguous. The CDR3 runs to 17 residues. Trimming removed 1 base at V and 7 bases at J, with 17 bases between. The germline V gene encodes CDR1 MDHEN and CDR2 SYDVKM. CDR3 region: CASSLFWIGRLNSPLHF. CDR3 DNA: TGTGCCAGCAGTTTATTTTGGATCGGGCGCCTAAATTCACCCCTCCACTTT. Full variable domain (outside the CDR3, taken from reference TRBV28 and TRBJ1-6): DVKVTQSSRYLVKRTGEKVFLECVQDMDHENMFWYRQDPGLGLRLIYFSYDVKMKEKGDIPEGYSVSREKKERFSLILESASTNQTSMYLCASSLFWIGRLNSPLHFGNGTRLTVT.

This clonotype has ten or more counts. CDR3 nucleotides: TGTGCCAGCAGTTTAACTAGCGGGGGGGCAGATACGCAGTATTTT. Translating gives CASSLTSGGADTQYF. The chain links TRBV12-3 or TRBV12-4 to TRBJ2-3; TRBD2 matches at 13 bases. With V trimmed by 2 bases and J by 4 bases, 0 bases remained unmatched. The CDR3 loop spans 15 amino acids.

This clonotype has just a few counts. The gene calls are TRBV29-1 and TRBJ2-7; 11 nucleotides line up with TRBD1. The CDR3 sequence is 15 residues long. The germline CDR1 and CDR2 sequences are SQVTM and ANQGSEA. Trimming at V came to 6 bases and at J to 4 bases, leaving 11 bases not matched to a gene. The CDR3 protein is CSVSGEDRGPYEQYF. CDR3 DNA: TGCAGCGTCTCGGGGGAGGACAGGGGGCCGTACGAGCAGTACTTC.

This clonotype was recorded at least ten times. The chain carries TRBV5-1 and TRBJ2-7; TRBD2 matches 10 bases. Unmatched junction bases numbered 4, after V lost 0 bases and J lost 4 bases. Germline loops: CDR1 SGHRS, CDR2 YFSETQ. CDR3 length equals 15 residues. CDR3 amino acids: CASSLDKLAGYEQYF. The CDR3 DNA reads as TGCGCCAGCAGCTTGGATAAACTAGCGGGGTACGAGCAGTACTTC.

In its sample, this clonotype was seen many times. The V call is TRBV4-3, the J call TRBJ1-1; no clear D gene. The CDR3 consists of 17 residues. Trimming removed 2 bases at V and 6 bases at J, with 22 bases between. CDR1 and CDR2 (germline): LGHNA, YSLEER. CDR3 sequence (DNA): TGCGCCAGCAGCCAATACCTTCTGAGGGCAGCCGTCGCTGAAGCTTTCTTT. Protein sequence: CASSQYLLRAAVAEAFF.

This clonotype was observed at least ten times. The chain recombines TRBV5-6 with TRBJ2-1; weak D call: TRBD1 (6 bases). Germline CDR1 SGHDT, CDR2 YYEEEE. CDR3 size: 16 residues. V was cut by 2 bases and J by 5 bases, with 17 bases left in between. In nucleotides, the CDR3 is TGTGCCAGCAGCTTAACCAGGGGCGCCCTTAACAATGAGCAGTTCTTC. It codes for CASSLTRGALNNEQFF.

Ten or more counts support this clonotype. J is TRBJ1-5 and V is TRBV6-2 or TRBV6-3; 10 bases match TRBD1. The J segment lost 4 bases and the V segment lost 5 bases, leaving 8 bases of the junction unmatched. Germline V gene lookup returns CDR1 MNHEY and CDR2 SVGEGT. The length of the CDR3 is 16 residues. The CDR3: CASSLPGQGLNQPQHF. For the CDR3, the DNA is TGTGCCAGCAGTCTACCGGGACAGGGGTTAAATCAGCCCCAGCATTTT.

This clonotype showed up many times. The chain has TRBV7-6 and TRBJ2-1; D perhaps matches TRBD2 (6 bases). Germline-derived CDR1 and CDR2 are SGHVS and FNYEAQ. This CDR3 spans 13 amino acids. The ends were cut back, 3 bases at V and 7 bases at J, with 10 bases in the middle. CDR3 residues: CASSFSGINEQFF. CDR3 DNA sequence: TGTGCCAGCAGCTTTAGCGGCATTAATGAGCAGTTCTTC.

This clonotype was counted many times. The J gene is TRBJ2-7, the V gene TRBV5-5, with TRBD2 matching over 11 bases. The V and J ends lost 5 bases and 3 bases, in that order; junction bases with no gene match: 7. The CDR3 contains 15 residues. Germline lookup yields CDR1 SGHKS and CDR2 YYEKEE (reference sequence). CDR3 nucleotide sequence: TGTGCCAGCAGTTCCGGGACTAGCGGCTACTACGAGCAGTACTTC. As protein: CASSSGTSGYYEQYF.

The chain carries TRBV14 and TRBJ2-4, with 10 bases that match TRBD1. V gave up 4 bases and J gave up 9 bases; unmatched junction bases: 6. CDR1 and CDR2 (germline): SGHDN, FVKESK. The CDR3 contains 14 residues. The DNA of the CDR3 is TGTGCCAGCAGCCCCGCGGGACAGGGGAGCATTCAGTACTTC. Encoded protein: CASSPAGQGSIQYF. Filled out from reference TRBV14 and TRBJ2-4, the complete variable domain reads EAGVTQFPSHSVIEKGQTVTLRCDPISGHDNLYWYRRVMGKEIKFLLHFVKESKQDESGMPNNRFLAERTGGTYSTLKVQPAELEDSGVYFCASSPAGQGSIQYFGAGTRLSVL.

This clonotype appeared many times. This chain uses TRBV25-1 with TRBJ2-2; D unresolved. Trimming pared 6 bases from V and 7 bases from J, leaving 12 bases between. Looked up from germline, CDR1 is MGHDK and CDR2 is SYGVNS. The CDR3 has 13 amino acids. CDR3 in amino acids: CASSADFIGELFF. CDR3 coding DNA: TGTGCCAGCAGCGCTGACTTCATCGGGGAGCTGTTTTTT.